The sequence of this TCR beta chain was determined in a study of shared clonotypes between healthy human individuals. TCRdb keeps only in-frame clones here, not all; method: immunoSEQ multiplex PCR. The profile covers over a million clones, with around 75% appearing a single time and about 1.5% taken by the ten largest. The length of the CDR3 is 13 residues. The V gene lost 4 bases and the J gene lost 3 bases, with 10 bases spanning the gap. Germline assignment: CDR1 SGHRS and CDR2 YFSETQ. The chain combines TRBV5-1 with TRBJ2-5; D not resolved. This TCR derives from a young man in good health. Sequencing was carried out using memory CD4+ T cells sorted from blood. Regarding subset: CD45RA-negative fraction. In DNA form, the CDR3 reads TGCGCCAGCAGCGCTGACTTGAAAGAGACCCAGTACTTC. It is translated as CASSADLKETQYF.